The present entry profiles one T cell receptor (beta chain) with its context. The data originate from a study of cytomegalovirus exposure and HLA in healthy donors. The repertoire was sequenced with immunoSEQ multiplex PCR; TCRdb's copy has only in-frame clones and lacks some. In the table there are 90,000 to 150,000 clones, approximately 88% of which are singletons. The V and J ends lost 2 bases and 4 bases, in that order; junction bases with no gene match: 5. Looked up from germline, CDR1 is PRHDT and CDR2 is FYEKMQ (reference sequence). This CDR3 region has 14 residues. The sequence was obtained from a woman under 30 in good health and CMV-seropositive. The sequencing input was PBMCs. This chain connects TRBV13 to TRBJ2-7; 7 bases are a match to TRBD1. This chain's CDR3 is CASSLRGLGYEQYF. CDR3 DNA: TGTGCCAGCAGCTTAAGGGGGCTCGGTTACGAGCAGTACTTC.